These 19 T cell receptor beta chains share one sample of origin, sequenced in a study of shared clonotypes between healthy human individuals. Using immunoSEQ multiplex PCR, the repertoire was profiled, and TCRdb retains in-frame clones only, with some absent. This table holds hundreds of thousands of clones, around 90% found once. Naive CD8 cells comprised CD45RO-negative, CCR7-positively selected cells, excluding terminally differentiated effector memory CD45RA+ cells. Sequenced input: naive CD8+ T cells sorted from blood. The source is a man in his thirties or forties in good health.

V is TRBV6-5 and J is TRBJ2-3; 10 nucleotides match TRBD2. Losses at the gene ends were 6 bases for V and 6 bases for J; bases not matched to a gene: 9. Per germline, CDR1 MNHEY and CDR2 SVGAGI. This CDR3 comprises 15 residues. CDR3 region: CASRGGLASWDTQYF. CDR3 coding DNA: TGTGCCAGCAGAGGGGGACTAGCGTCTTGGGATACGCAGTATTTT.

V is TRBV7-2 and J is TRBJ1-4, with a weak D call TRBD1 (6 bases). Trimming stripped 5 bases from V and 2 bases from J, with 9 bases between. Germline CDR1 SGHTA, CDR2 FQGNSA. The length of the CDR3 is 14 residues. The CDR3 reads CASSLRGTNEKLFF. The DNA for the CDR3 is TGTGCCAGCAGCCTAAGGGGGACTAATGAAAAACTGTTTTTT.

This clone has just one count. At the DNA level, this CDR3 is encoded by other sequences in the same sample as well. The J gene is TRBJ2-3, the V gene TRBV5-1, with 10 bases aligning to TRBD2. V lost 1 base to trimming and J lost 4 bases; unmatched junction nucleotides: 3. The CDR3 covers 15 residues. CDR1 and CDR2 from the germline V gene are SGHRS and YFSETQ. The CDR3 loop reads CASSLRLAGADTQYF. The CDR3 DNA follows: TGCGCCAGCAGCTTGCGTCTAGCGGGAGCAGATACGCAGTATTTT.

The chain joins TRBV9 to TRBJ2-1; 7 bases fit TRBD1. The V gene end was trimmed by 2 bases and the J gene end by 6 bases; junction bases not matched to a gene: 11. This CDR3 contains 16 residues. Germline CDR1 is SGDLS and CDR2 is YYNGEE. The CDR3, as DNA: TGTGCCAGCAGCGTCTGGGACAGCCTCCCTTCCAATGAGCAGTTCTTC. Protein sequence: CASSVWDSLPSNEQFF. Full variable domain (missing parts from reference TRBV9 and TRBJ2-1): DSGVTQTPKHLITATGQRVTLRCSPRSGDLSVYWYQQSLDQGLQFLIQYYNGEERAKGNILERFSAQQFPDLHSELNLSSLELGDSALYFCASSVWDSLPSNEQFFGPGTRLTVL.

A note on this clone: The junction does not match germline at one end; this may be a read error. The V and J genes are TRBV5-6 and TRBJ2-1; no clear D gene. Germline-derived CDR1 and CDR2 are SGHDT and YYEEEE. The CDR3 is 13 residues long. The CDR3 DNA reads TGTGCCAGCAGCTTCGGCAGAAACAATAAGCAGTTCTTC. Protein sequence: CASSFGRNNKQFF.

This clone appeared once. The chain has TRBV4-3 and TRBJ1-1; D uncertain. Looked up from germline, CDR1 is LGHNA and CDR2 is YSLEER. V lost 0 bases to trimming and J lost 5 bases, with 13 bases between them. The CDR3 runs 15 residues. The CDR3: CASSQDHSGGTEAFF. In DNA, the CDR3 is TGCGCCAGCAGCCAAGATCACAGTGGAGGGACTGAAGCTTTCTTT.

The J gene is TRBJ1-5, the V gene TRBV6-6, with a weak D call TRBD1 (5 bases). The germline V gene encodes CDR1 MNHNY and CDR2 SVGAGI (reference sequence). Trimming removed 6 bases at V and 0 bases at J, with 15 bases between. This CDR3 region has 16 residues. DNA of the CDR3: TGTGCCAGCAGCCGACCCGAGGGGAATAGCAATCAGCCCCAGCATTTT. It translates to CASSRPEGNSNQPQHF.

This clone has just one count. The identical CDR3 is also encoded by other nucleotide sequences in the sample. The J gene is TRBJ2-7, the V gene TRBV6-1; D is ambiguous. Trimming took 3 bases from V and 0 from J, leaving 3 bases between them. The CDR3 is 12 amino acids. Germline values: CDR1 MNHNS, CDR2 SASEGT. The CDR3 protein is CASSDNSYEQYF. CDR3 sequence (DNA): TGTGCCAGCAGTGACAACTCCTACGAGCAGTACTTC.

The V call is TRBV29-1, the J call TRBJ1-2; 10 bases agree with TRBD1. V dropped 5 bases and J dropped 6; count of bases not matched to a gene: 9. The CDR3 covers 14 residues. Germline V gene sequence: CDR1 SQVTM, CDR2 ANQGSEA. The CDR3 DNA follows: TGCAGCGTTACTCCGGGACAGGGGCTACATGGCTACACCTTC. Amino acid sequence: CSVTPGQGLHGYTF.

About this clone: Different DNA sequences within this sample yield the same CDR3. This chain connects TRBV7-9 to TRBJ2-7; 7 nucleotides line up with TRBD1. V was clipped by 5 bases and J by 4 bases; unmatched bases: 5. The CDR3 spans 13 residues. CDR1 is SEHNR, CDR2 FQNEAQ, per germline (reference sequence). The CDR3: CASSRRGSYEQYF. Written as DNA, the CDR3 is TGTGCCAGCAGCCGCAGGGGGTCTTACGAGCAGTACTTC.

The V call is TRBV30, the J call TRBJ1-2; D is ambiguous. Trimming removed 5 bases at V and 4 bases at J, with 8 bases between. There are 11 residues in the CDR3. The germline V gene encodes CDR1 GTSNPN and CDR2 SVGIG (reference sequence). CDR3 sequence (DNA): TGTGCCTGGTTTTTTGGCTATGGCTACACCTTC. Translated, it gives CAWFFGYGYTF.

This chain connects TRBV7-9 to TRBJ2-1; a possible D gene is TRBD2 (5 bases). With 5 bases removed from V and 5 bases from J, the gap between germline ends came to 22 bases. CDR3 length: 17 residues. The germline V gene has CDR1 SEHNR and CDR2 FQNEAQ (reference sequence). The CDR3 DNA reads TGTGCCAGCAGCCCACCTAAGGGCACTTTGAGGGACAATGAGCAGTTCTTC. Encoded protein: CASSPPKGTLRDNEQFF. The full variable domain, with the rest looked up from reference TRBV7-9 and TRBJ2-1, is DTGVSQNPRHKITKRGQNVTFRCDPISEHNRLYWYRQTLGQGPEFLTYFQNEAQLEKSRLLSDRFSAERPKGSFSTLEIQRTEQGDSAMYLCASSPPKGTLRDNEQFFGPGTRLTVL.

The rearrangement links TRBV7-9 to TRBJ2-1; 13 bases are a match to TRBD2. J lost 11 bases, V lost 5 bases, and 12 bases had no gene match. Looked up from germline, CDR1 is SEHNR and CDR2 is FQNEAQ (reference sequence). The length of the CDR3 is 16 residues. CDR3: CASSGLAGVPRPKQFF. The DNA of the CDR3 is TGTGCCAGCAGCGGACTAGCGGGAGTTCCCCGACCTAAGCAGTTCTTC.

This sequence joins TRBV6-1 and TRBJ2-1; no clear D. V gave up 2 bases and J gave up 10 bases, with 12 bases separating them. This CDR3 region has 13 residues. Germline V gives CDR1 MNHNS, CDR2 SASEGT. The CDR3 nucleotides read TGTGCCAGCAGTGAAATTTTATGGCGGGAGCAGTTCTTC. Its protein product is CASSEILWREQFF.

The V gene is TRBV5-1, the J gene TRBJ2-1; TRBD2 might be the D (6 bases). The CDR3 runs 20 residues. Trimming left V 4 bases short and J 0 bases short, with 26 bases between. Germline CDR1 is SGHRS and CDR2 is YFSETQ. CDR3: CASSAGVSGGTKSSYNEQFF. CDR3 coding DNA: TGCGCCAGCAGCGCCGGGGTGAGCGGCGGGACGAAAAGCTCCTACAATGAGCAGTTCTTC. Full variable domain (remainder filled in from reference TRBV5-1 and TRBJ2-1): KAGVTQTPRYLIKTRGQQVTLSCSPISGHRSVSWYQQTPGQGLQFLFEYFSETQRNKGNFPGRFSGRQFSNSRSEMNVSTLELGDSALYLCASSAGVSGGTKSSYNEQFFGPGTRLTVL.

In DNA, the CDR3 is TGTGCCAGCAGGGACGTCTACGAGCAGTACTTC. It yields the protein CASRDVYEQYF. This chain joins TRBV28 and TRBJ2-7; D is uncertain. Germline values: CDR1 MDHEN, CDR2 SYDVKM. The CDR3 totals 11 residues. With 6 bases removed from V and 3 bases from J, the gap between germline ends came to 6 bases.

This clone was detected once. This sequence joins TRBV7-9 and TRBJ2-1; weak D call: TRBD1 (6 bases). CDR1 is SEHNR, CDR2 FQNEAQ, per germline (reference sequence). V lost 5 bases to trimming and J lost 9 bases, with 14 bases between them. CDR3 size: 13 residues. The CDR3 sequence is CASSLGQVIEQFF. DNA for the CDR3: TGTGCCAGCAGCCTGGGACAAGTCATTGAGCAGTTCTTC. The complete variable domain, with remaining parts taken from reference TRBV7-9 and TRBJ2-1, reads DTGVSQNPRHKITKRGQNVTFRCDPISEHNRLYWYRQTLGQGPEFLTYFQNEAQLEKSRLLSDRFSAERPKGSFSTLEIQRTEQGDSAMYLCASSLGQVIEQFFGPGTRLTVL.

The chain joins TRBV27 to TRBJ1-4; D is unclear. CDR1 MNHEY and CDR2 SMNVEV come from the germline V gene (reference sequence). V lost 4 bases and J lost 7, with 7 bases in between. CDR3 size: 12 residues. In nucleotides, the CDR3 is TGTGCCAGCAGTTCCGCAGGTGAAAAACTGTTTTTT. Amino acid sequence: CASSSAGEKLFF.

A note on this clone: Other DNA sequences in this specimen translate into the identical CDR3. This sequence joins TRBV6-6 and TRBJ2-3; D remains ambiguous. This CDR3 spans 13 amino acids. Germline V gives CDR1 MNHNY, CDR2 SVGAGI (reference sequence). V lost 5 bases and J lost 0, with 6 bases in between. This chain's CDR3 is CASSLLSTDTQYF. The CDR3 DNA reads as TGTGCCAGCAGTCTACTTAGCACAGATACGCAGTATTTT.